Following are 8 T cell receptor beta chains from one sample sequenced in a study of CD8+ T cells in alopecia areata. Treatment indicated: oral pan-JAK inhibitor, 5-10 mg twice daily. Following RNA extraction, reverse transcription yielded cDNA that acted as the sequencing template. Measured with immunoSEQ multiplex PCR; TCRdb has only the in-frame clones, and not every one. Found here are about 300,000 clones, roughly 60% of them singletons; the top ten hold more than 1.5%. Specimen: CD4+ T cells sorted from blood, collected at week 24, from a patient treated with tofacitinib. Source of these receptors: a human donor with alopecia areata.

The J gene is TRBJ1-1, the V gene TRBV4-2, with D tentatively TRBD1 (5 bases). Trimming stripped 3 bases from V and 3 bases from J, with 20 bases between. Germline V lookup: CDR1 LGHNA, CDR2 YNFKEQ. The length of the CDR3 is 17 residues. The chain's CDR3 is CASSQGPGRLTYTEAFF. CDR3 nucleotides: TGTGCCAGCAGCCAGGGACCCGGACGGCTCACCTACACTGAAGCTTTCTTT.

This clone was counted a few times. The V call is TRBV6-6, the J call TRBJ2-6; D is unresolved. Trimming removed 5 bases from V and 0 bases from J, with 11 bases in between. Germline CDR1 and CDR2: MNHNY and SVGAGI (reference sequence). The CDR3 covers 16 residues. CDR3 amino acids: CASSQPSYSGANVLTF. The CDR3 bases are TGTGCCAGCAGTCAACCTTCTTACTCTGGGGCCAACGTCCTGACTTTC.

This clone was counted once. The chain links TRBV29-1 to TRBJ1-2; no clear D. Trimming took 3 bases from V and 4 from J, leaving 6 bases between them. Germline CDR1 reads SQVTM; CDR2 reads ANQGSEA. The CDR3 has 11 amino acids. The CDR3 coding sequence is TGCAGCGTTGATTGGGGCTATGGCTACACCTTC. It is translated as CSVDWGYGYTF.

The CDR3 sequence is CSGRDRVNTEAFF. CDR3 sequence (DNA): TGCAGCGGCCGGGACAGGGTGAACACTGAAGCTTTCTTT. The chain has TRBV29-1 and TRBJ1-1, with TRBD1 identical over 9 bases. CDR1 is SQVTM, CDR2 ANQGSEA, per germline. J lost 0 bases, V lost 7 bases, and 3 bases had no gene match. CDR3 length: 13 amino acids.

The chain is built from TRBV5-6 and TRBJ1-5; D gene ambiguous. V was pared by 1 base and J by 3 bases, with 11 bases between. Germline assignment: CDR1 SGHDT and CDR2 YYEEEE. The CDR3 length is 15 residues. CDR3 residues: CASSLSLGNNQPQHF. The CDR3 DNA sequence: TGTGCCAGCAGCTTGAGTCTAGGGAACAATCAGCCCCAGCATTTT.

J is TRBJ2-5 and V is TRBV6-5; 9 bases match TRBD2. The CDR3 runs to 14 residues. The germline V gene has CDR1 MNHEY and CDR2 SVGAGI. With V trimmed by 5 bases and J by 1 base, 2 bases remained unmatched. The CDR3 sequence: CASSRGGAQETQYF. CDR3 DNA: TGTGCCAGCAGTCGCGGGGGGGCCCAAGAGACCCAGTACTTC.

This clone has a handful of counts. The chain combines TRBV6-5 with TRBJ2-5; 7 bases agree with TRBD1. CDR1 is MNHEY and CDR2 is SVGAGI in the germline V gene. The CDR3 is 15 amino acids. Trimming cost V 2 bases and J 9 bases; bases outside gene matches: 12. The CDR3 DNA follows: TGTGCCAGCAGTTACCGAGGGGGCGCCCAGAGGGCCCAGTACTTC. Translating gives CASSYRGGAQRAQYF.

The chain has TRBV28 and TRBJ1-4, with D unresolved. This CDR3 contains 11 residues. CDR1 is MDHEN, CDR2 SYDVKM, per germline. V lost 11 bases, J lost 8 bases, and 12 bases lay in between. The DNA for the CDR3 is TGTGCCGCCTGCCGAAGAGAAAAACTGTTTTTT. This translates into CAACRREKLFF.